A selection of T cell receptor beta chains follows, all from one sample in a study of shared clonotypes between healthy human individuals. The protocol was immunoSEQ multiplex PCR, while the TCRdb copy is restricted to in-frame clones and leaves out a portion. The sample holds about 2 million clones, roughly 94% seen once. The sample was naive CD8+ T cells sorted from blood. The receptors were sampled from a young man in good health. Both conserved end residues are part of each CDR3. Fields, in order: clone size, J gene, D gene, V gene, CDR3 DNA, CDR3 protein. A D gene is named only where the DNA matches it firmly. Rows give clone size only sometimes, using once, few, many, or a class for an expanded clone.

NA TRBJ1-4 TRBD1 TRBV30 TGTGCCTGGAGTGACATCCGGGACAGGGGTGATGAAAAACTGTTTTTT CAWSDIRDRGDEKLFF
NA TRBJ2-2 NA TRBV30 TGTGCCTGGAGCCCTCAGATATCCGGGGAGCTGTTTTTT CAWSPQISGELFF
NA TRBJ1-5 NA TRBV28 TGTGCCAGCAGTTTCGGGGGGAATCAGCCCCAGCATTTT CASSFGGNQPQHF
NA TRBJ2-7 TRBD2 TRBV6-5 TGTGCCAGCAGAAGGGGACTAGCGGGATACGAGCAGTACTTC CASRRGLAGYEQYF
NA TRBJ1-4 NA TRBV10-1 TGCGCCAGCAGTGAGTCAGATGTAAGGGACCGAAATGAAAAACTGTTTTTT CASSESDVRDRNEKLFF
NA TRBJ2-3 TRBD2 TRBV5-1 TGCGCCAGCAGCGGCACTAGCGGCTCTAGCACAGATACGCAGTATTTT CASSGTSGSSTDTQYF
NA TRBJ2-7 NA TRBV10-1 TGCGCCAGCAGTGATGTAGGGGGCTCCTACGAGCAGTACTTC CASSDVGGSYEQYF
NA TRBJ1-2 NA TRBV6-1 TGTGCCAGCAGTGAAATGAGACAGCCTAACTATGGCTACACCTTC CASSEMRQPNYGYTF
NA TRBJ1-2 TRBD1 TRBV5-1 TGCGCCAGCAGCTTGTCCGAACCGGGACAGGTGGAGTATGGCTACACCTTC CASSLSEPGQVEYGYTF
few TRBJ2-7 NA TRBV6-5 TGTGCCAGCAGTTACGCGGGGAACTCCTACGAGCAGTACTTC CASSYAGNSYEQYF
NA TRBJ2-5 NA TRBV6-6 TGTGCCAGCCTAGAAGGCAGGGGAGGAAAGACCCAGTACTTC CASLEGRGGKTQYF
NA TRBJ2-1 NA TRBV7-7 TGTGCTAGCAGCTTAGAGCTAGGCAATGAGCAGTTCTTC CASSLELGNEQFF
NA TRBJ1-2 TRBD1 TRBV4-2 TGTGCCAGCAGTGAAGAGTTGTATCAAGCGCAGGGGGCAGGGTATGGCTACACCTTC CASSEELYQAQGAGYGYTF
NA TRBJ2-7 TRBD1 TRBV4-2 TGTGCCAGCAGCGCAGGGGGAGGACAGGGTGGCGAGCAGTACTTC CASSAGGGQGGEQYF
NA TRBJ2-1 TRBD2 TRBV28 TGTGCCAGCAGTCCTCCAGGGCGACTAGCGGGGGCTCATTCCTACAATGAGCAGTTCTTC CASSPPGRLAGAHSYNEQFF
NA TRBJ1-2 NA TRBV30 TGTGCCTGGAGGAGTGACCTAATGGACTATGGCTACACCTTC CAWRSDLMDYGYTF
NA TRBJ1-4 NA TRBV5-4 TGTGCCAGCAGCTTGCGAGCCGAGGGTGAAAAACTGTTTTTT CASSLRAEGEKLFF
NA TRBJ2-3 TRBD2 TRBV7-9 TGTGCCAGCAGCTTAGCACCTAGCGGGGAGAGAGATACGCAGTATTTT CASSLAPSGERDTQYF
NA TRBJ2-1 NA TRBV4-3 TGCGCCAGCAGCCAAGGAGACGAGGGATACAATGAGCAGTTCTTC CASSQGDEGYNEQFF
NA TRBJ1-2 NA TRBV28 TGTGCCAGCAGTTTTAGACTCAACTATGGCTACACCTTC CASSFRLNYGYTF